The clone carrying this TCR beta chain appeared a few times. The data belong to a study of regulatory T cells in long-lasting Graves disease. Study details: Under 3 months of antithyroid drugs had been taken by newly diagnosed Graves' patients.

CDR3 regions were amplified by Arm-PCR using iRepertoire HTBI primers to build TCR beta libraries. TCRdb reprocessed the multiplex PCR reads via MiXCR and lists one record per CDR3 protein. The repertoire has 680,000 or so distinct CDR3 sequences, 16% of them found once; the top ten carry about 20%. The time point is: newly diagnosed GD, antithyroid drugs for less than 3 months. RNA isolated from PBMCs was used to make the TCR library. This CDR3 has 14 amino acids. Trimming left V 4 bases short and J 4 bases short, with 11 bases between. The V gene's germline CDR1 is SGHTS and CDR2 YDEGEE. These data were also filed under a second study, of T cells in Graves' hyperthyroidism and ophthalmopathy. That investigation notes: The definition of stable Graves' hyperthyroidism was no ophthalmopathy progression within 18 months. Initially, a first-round RT-PCR of the TCR CDR3 employed the HTBI primer set. Stable hyperthyroidism and ophthalmopathy were separated using 13 V-J signatures.

Material: peripheral blood mononuclear cells (PBMCs), obtained at new diagnosis, from a patient treated with antithyroid drugs. J is TRBJ2-2 and V is TRBV5-8; TRBD1 might be the D (6 bases). The receptor's source is a woman in her 30s with Graves disease. The CDR3 DNA reads TGTGCCAGCAGCCACAGGGTCGGCACCGGGGAGCTGTTTTTT. Translated, it gives CASSHRVGTGELFF.